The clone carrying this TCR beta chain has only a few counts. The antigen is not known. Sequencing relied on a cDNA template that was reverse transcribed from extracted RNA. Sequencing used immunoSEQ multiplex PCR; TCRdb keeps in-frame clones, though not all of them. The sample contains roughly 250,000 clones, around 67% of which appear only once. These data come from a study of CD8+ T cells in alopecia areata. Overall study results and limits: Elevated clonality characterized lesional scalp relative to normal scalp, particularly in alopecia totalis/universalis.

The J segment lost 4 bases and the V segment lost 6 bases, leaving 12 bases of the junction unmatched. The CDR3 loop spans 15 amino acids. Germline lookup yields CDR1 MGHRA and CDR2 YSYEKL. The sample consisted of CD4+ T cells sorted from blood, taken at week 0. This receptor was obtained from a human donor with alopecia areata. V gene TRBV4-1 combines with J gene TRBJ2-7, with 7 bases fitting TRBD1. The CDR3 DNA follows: TGCGCCAGCAGACCCCAGACAGGGACCGTTTACGAGCAGTACTTC. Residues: CASRPQTGTVYEQYF.